Following are 29 T cell receptor beta chains from one sample sequenced in a study of beta chain features in type 1 diabetes. The whole isolated RNA underwent reverse transcription, so sequencing captured expressed TCRB transcripts. TCRdb's copy holds only in-frame clones and misses some; the assay was immunoSEQ multiplex PCR. Found here are around 250,000 clones, less than 15% of them singletons; the top ten hold around 0.03%. What was sequenced was naive CD4+ T cells from blood. Receptors were obtained from a woman between 40 and 55 years old in good health.

This clone has just a few counts. J is TRBJ2-7 and V is TRBV10-3; D unclear. From germline, CDR1 is ENHRY and CDR2 SYGVKD. This CDR3 spans 13 amino acids. V was clipped by 8 bases and J by 5 bases, with 16 bases between them. The CDR3 DNA is TGTGCCATCGGCGGTAAAGCTTCAGACGAGCAGTACTTC. Protein: CAIGGKASDEQYF.

The chain carries TRBV7-9 and TRBJ2-7, with TRBD2 identical over 7 bases. V was clipped by 3 bases and J by 6 bases; unmatched bases: 17. The CDR3 contains 17 residues. Germline values: CDR1 SEHNR, CDR2 FQNEAQ (reference sequence). CDR3 sequence: CASSLGGDSGPRIEQYF. The CDR3 DNA is TGTGCCAGCAGCTTGGGGGGGGACTCGGGGCCTAGGATCGAGCAGTACTTC. The complete variable domain, with remaining parts taken from reference TRBV7-9 and TRBJ2-7, reads DTGVSQNPRHKITKRGQNVTFRCDPISEHNRLYWYRQTLGQGPEFLTYFQNEAQLEKSRLLSDRFSAERPKGSFSTLEIQRTEQGDSAMYLCASSLGGDSGPRIEQYFGPGTRLTVT.

This clone was detected only a few times. The CDR3 protein is CASSVGRIGDEQFF. DNA of the CDR3: TGTGCCAGCAGCGTAGGGCGCATCGGGGATGAGCAGTTCTTC. This chain connects TRBV9 to TRBJ2-1, with D perhaps matching TRBD2 (5 bases). Per germline, CDR1 SGDLS and CDR2 YYNGEE. This CDR3 contains 14 residues. V gave up 0 bases and J gave up 8 bases, with 12 bases separating them.

In its sample, this clone was seen many times. Within the sample, other DNA sequences also encode this same CDR3. The chain links TRBV18 to TRBJ2-5; D call uncertain. The V gene lost 6 bases and the J gene lost 5 bases, with 7 bases spanning the gap. Per germline, CDR1 KGHSH and CDR2 LQKENI. CDR3 length: 11 amino acids. The CDR3 reads CASSPQETQYF. The CDR3 region has the DNA TGTGCCAGCTCCCCCCAGGAGACCCAGTACTTC.

This chain links TRBV7-9 with TRBJ2-5, with D perhaps matching TRBD1 (5 bases). Trimming stripped 5 bases from V and 0 bases from J, with 10 bases between. The CDR3 contains 14 residues. CDR1 SEHNR and CDR2 FQNEAQ come from the germline V gene (reference sequence). The CDR3 protein is CASSLQAYQETQYF. CDR3 sequence (DNA): TGTGCCAGCAGCCTACAGGCGTACCAAGAGACCCAGTACTTC. The variable domain in full, with the rest retrieved from reference TRBV7-9 and TRBJ2-5, is DTGVSQNPRHKITKRGQNVTFRCDPISEHNRLYWYRQTLGQGPEFLTYFQNEAQLEKSRLLSDRFSAERPKGSFSTLEIQRTEQGDSAMYLCASSLQAYQETQYFGPGTRLLVL.

This clone has just a few counts. This sequence joins TRBV5-1 and TRBJ2-3, with 7 bases that match TRBD2. The CDR3 runs 16 residues. Per germline, CDR1 SGHRS and CDR2 YFSETQ. J gave up 3 bases and V 0 bases, and 7 bases lay outside the gene matches. CDR3 region: CASSLGAGDVTDTQYF. The CDR3 DNA is TGCGCCAGCAGCTTGGGGGCGGGGGACGTGACAGATACGCAGTATTTT.

The chain uses TRBV4-3 and TRBJ2-5; TRBD1 matches at 8 bases. The CDR3 is 16 residues long. CDR1 and CDR2 (germline): LGHNA, YSLEER. Trimming took 1 base from V and 4 from J; bases not matched to a gene: 8. The CDR3 DNA is TGCGCCAGCAGCCAAGGTGCCGGGACAGGTAGAGAGACCCAGTACTTC. This translates into CASSQGAGTGRETQYF.

The genes are TRBV18 and TRBJ1-1; 7 positions match TRBD1. The junction had 10 bases not matched to a gene; V was cut back by 5 bases and J by 7 bases. The germline CDR1 and CDR2 sequences are KGHSH and LQKENI. There are 14 residues in the CDR3. The CDR3 reads CASSYDRADYEAFF. The CDR3, as DNA: TGTGCCAGCTCATACGACAGGGCCGATTATGAAGCTTTCTTT.

This clone was picked up a small number of times. The V and J genes are TRBV7-2 and TRBJ2-7; possibly TRBD1 for D (6 bases). Germline lookup yields CDR1 SGHTA and CDR2 FQGNSA. The CDR3 is made up of 14 amino acids. Deletions cut 5 bases from V and 4 bases from J, with 15 bases between. DNA for the CDR3: TGTGCCAGCAGCCCCCTTGGGGGCAGGTACGAGCAGTACTTC. Its protein product is CASSPLGGRYEQYF.

This clone was observed a few times. J is TRBJ2-3 and V is TRBV7-2; the D gene is possibly TRBD2 (5 bases). Germline V gives CDR1 SGHTA, CDR2 FQGNSA. The CDR3 sequence is 13 residues long. V lost 8 bases, J lost 4 bases, and 13 bases lay in between. CDR3 coding DNA: TGTGCCAGCGGGCGGGTGCAGCCAGATACGCAGTATTTT. Its protein product is CASGRVQPDTQYF.

V gene TRBV12-5 combines with J gene TRBJ1-4, with a possible D match to TRBD1 (5 bases). CDR3 length equals 15 residues. Germline CDR1 LGHNT, CDR2 FRNRAP. V dropped 6 bases and J dropped 0 bases, with 11 bases sitting between them. CDR3 loop: CASGPGTATNEKLFF. The CDR3 DNA reads as TGTGCTAGTGGACCAGGGACTGCAACTAATGAAAAACTGTTTTTT.

The V gene is TRBV19, the J gene TRBJ2-2; TRBD1 is a possible D gene (6 bases). Trimming left V 7 bases short and J 0 bases short, with 12 bases between. The CDR3 contains 15 residues. Germline assignment: CDR1 LNHDA and CDR2 SQIVND (reference sequence). CDR3 loop: CASILRGTNTGELFF. Written as DNA, the CDR3 is TGTGCCAGTATTTTAAGGGGGACGAACACCGGGGAGCTGTTTTTT. Variable domain in full (rest from reference TRBV19 and TRBJ2-2): DGGITQSPKYLFRKEGQNVTLSCEQNLNHDAMYWYRQDPGQGLRLIYYSQIVNDFQKGDIAEGYSVSREKKESFPLTVTSAQKNPTAFYLCASILRGTNTGELFFGEGSRLTVL.

V is TRBV5-1 and J is TRBJ2-1; TRBD1 aligns across 7 bases. Germline V gene sequence: CDR1 SGHRS, CDR2 YFSETQ. The CDR3 is 15 residues long. Losses at the gene ends were 4 bases for V and 8 bases for J; bases not matched to a gene: 12. This chain's CDR3 is CASSPDRAGGYEQFF. CDR3 sequence (DNA): TGCGCCAGCAGCCCTGACAGGGCAGGCGGCTATGAGCAGTTCTTC.

The chain couples TRBV10-2 to TRBJ2-5; weak D call: TRBD2 (6 bases). CDR3 length: 13 residues. Germline-derived CDR1 and CDR2 are WSHSY and SAAADI. CDR3 region: CASVSGRGETQYF. CDR3 in DNA: TGCGCTTCTGTGTCAGGGCGGGGAGAGACCCAGTACTTC.

This clone was found a few times. The V gene is TRBV6-5, the J gene TRBJ1-3; D possibly corresponds to TRBD1 (6 bases). Trimming took off 2 bases at V and 0 bases at J, with 11 bases between the two ends. The CDR3 is made up of 16 amino acids. Germline V gene sequence: CDR1 MNHEY, CDR2 SVGAGI. Here the CDR3 DNA reads TGTGCCAGCAGTTACCTGGACAGTCGCTCTGGAAACACCATATATTTT. It is translated as CASSYLDSRSGNTIYF.

This clone was counted between two and nine times. The chain combines TRBV4-3 with TRBJ2-3; possible D gene TRBD2, 5 bases. CDR1 is LGHNA and CDR2 is YSLEER in the germline V gene. V lost 0 bases, J lost 3 bases, and 7 bases lay in between. CDR3 length equals 14 residues. DNA of the CDR3: TGCGCCAGCAGCCAAGAACCGGGGACAGATACGCAGTATTTT. Its translation is CASSQEPGTDTQYF.

The V and J genes are TRBV2 and TRBJ1-2; D unresolved. Germline V gene sequence: CDR1 SNHLY, CDR2 FYNNEI. Trimming cost V 3 bases and J 4 bases, with 9 bases left between them. The CDR3 sequence is 13 residues long. The CDR3 coding sequence is TGTGCCAGCAGTGATACAGCAGCCTATGGCTACACCTTC. This sequence encodes CASSDTAAYGYTF.

This clone came up a few times. The chain links TRBV7-9 to TRBJ2-7; 8 bases match TRBD2. The CDR3 loop spans 15 amino acids. V shed 1 base and J 2 bases; nucleotides not matched to a gene: 4. Germline loops: CDR1 SEHNR, CDR2 FQNEAQ (reference sequence). The CDR3 loop is CASSLGGGLAYEQYF. The CDR3 DNA reads TGTGCCAGCAGCTTAGGCGGGGGGCTCGCCTACGAGCAGTACTTC.

V gene TRBV2 combines with J gene TRBJ2-7; TRBD1 agrees at 7 bases. The CDR3 runs to 14 residues. Trimming removed 6 bases from V and 7 bases from J; junction bases left unmatched: 12. Germline V CDR1 and CDR2: SNHLY, FYNNEI. CDR3 region: CASSEDRRRLEQYF. The CDR3 bases are TGTGCCAGCAGCGAGGACAGGCGCCGATTAGAGCAGTACTTC.

This sequence joins TRBV18 and TRBJ2-7; the match to TRBD1 covers 9 bases. Germline V gene lookup returns CDR1 KGHSH and CDR2 LQKENI. The CDR3 has 15 amino acids. The J segment lost 2 bases and the V segment lost 4 bases, leaving 6 bases of the junction unmatched. In DNA form, the CDR3 reads TGTGCCAGCTCACGGGACAGGGTACATCCCTACGAGCAGTACTTC. This sequence encodes CASSRDRVHPYEQYF.

The table lists this clone with a few counts. The V and J genes are TRBV7-2 and TRBJ2-5, with D possibly being TRBD1 (5 bases). The V end lost 3 bases, the J end lost 2 bases, and 13 bases lay between the germline ends. Germline-derived CDR1 and CDR2 are SGHTA and FQGNSA. This CDR3 has 15 amino acids. This chain's CDR3 is CASSFAWGVQETQYF. CDR3 coding DNA: TGTGCCAGCAGCTTTGCCTGGGGCGTTCAAGAGACCCAGTACTTC.

This clone was found a few times. Relative to the germline gene, one junction end is altered; a read error may explain this. This chain joins TRBV28 and TRBJ1-1; 7 nucleotides match TRBD1. The CDR3 extends over 15 amino acids. Germline-derived CDR1 and CDR2 are MDHEN and SYDVKM. Written as DNA, the CDR3 is TGTGCCAGCAGTTTAGGAGACAGGGAAAACACTGAAGCCTTCTTT. Protein: CASSLGDRENTEAFF.

The sample holds a few counts of this clone. V usage is TRBV13 and J usage is TRBJ1-1; TRBD1 might be the D (5 bases). Trimming stripped 1 base from V and 2 bases from J, with 11 bases between. This CDR3 has 15 residues. The germline gives CDR1 PRHDT, CDR2 FYEKMQ (reference sequence). The chain's CDR3 is CASSLVSRGNTEAFF. DNA of the CDR3: TGTGCCAGCAGCTTAGTCTCAAGGGGAAACACTGAAGCTTTCTTT.

The chain joins TRBV4-1 to TRBJ1-2; D unresolved. From germline, CDR1 is MGHRA and CDR2 YSYEKL. V gave up 3 bases and J gave up 8 bases, with 28 bases separating them. The CDR3 is 18 residues long. DNA of the CDR3: TGCGCCAGCAGCCACAGCCAAGATTATAGGTCCAGTGCGGAGGGCTACACCTTC. Protein sequence: CASSHSQDYRSSAEGYTF.

This clone has only a few counts. The J gene is TRBJ1-6, the V gene TRBV19; D is undetermined. This CDR3 region has 14 residues. CDR1 LNHDA and CDR2 SQIVND come from the germline V gene (reference sequence). With 5 bases removed from V and 9 bases from J, the gap between germline ends came to 14 bases. The CDR3, as DNA: TGTGCCAGTAGTCCCCGCGGAGGCTTTTCACCCCTCCACTTT. Protein: CASSPRGGFSPLHF.

This chain links TRBV7-6 with TRBJ1-2, with 7 bases that match TRBD1. Germline lookup yields CDR1 SGHVS and CDR2 FNYEAQ. V lost 5 bases and J lost 8; bases outside the gene matches: 11. CDR3 length equals 14 residues. The CDR3 nucleotides read TGTGCCAGCAGCCCCTCCGGGACAGCTAGAGGCTACACCTTC. The encoded protein is CASSPSGTARGYTF.

V and J are TRBV5-1 and TRBJ1-1; TRBD1 matches 9 bases. This CDR3 contains 15 residues. V trimming: 4 bases; J trimming: 4 bases; junction bases outside the gene matches: 8. Germline V gene sequence: CDR1 SGHRS, CDR2 YFSETQ. CDR3 region: CASSPPTGGSTEAFF. The CDR3 DNA follows: TGCGCCAGCAGCCCTCCGACAGGGGGGAGCACTGAAGCTTTCTTT. Full variable domain (rest looked up from reference TRBV5-1 and TRBJ1-1): KAGVTQTPRYLIKTRGQQVTLSCSPISGHRSVSWYQQTPGQGLQFLFEYFSETQRNKGNFPGRFSGRQFSNSRSEMNVSTLELGDSALYLCASSPPTGGSTEAFFGQGTRLTVV.

This clone was seen a few times. The rearrangement joins TRBV5-1 to TRBJ2-7; 8 nucleotides agree with TRBD1. This CDR3 has 12 amino acids. The J segment lost 6 bases and the V segment lost 6 bases, leaving 5 bases of the junction unmatched. Germline V gives CDR1 SGHRS, CDR2 YFSETQ. The DNA for the CDR3 is TGCGCCAGCAACCTGGACAGGGCCGAGCAGTACTTC. It yields the protein CASNLDRAEQYF.

There are a few counts of this clone. The V call is TRBV7-2, the J call TRBJ2-1; TRBD2 might be the D (6 bases). CDR3 size: 13 residues. Germline loops: CDR1 SGHTA, CDR2 FQGNSA. Trimming removed 7 bases at V and 4 bases at J, with 11 bases between. CDR3 bases: TGTGCCAGCACCCCAGGAGGGTACAATGAGCAGTTCTTC. Its translation: CASTPGGYNEQFF.